A single sample is the source of the 13 T cell receptor beta chains below, sequenced in a study of vaccination and CD4 T cells after COVID-19. Regarding time point: late sampling 161 to 241 days after vaccination in a few convalescent patients. As to treatment: roughly 11-day PBMC culture with coronavirus spike peptide pools or control peptides (ViraFEST assay). Antigens for these TCRs are unknown. The assay that was used to sequence DNA from cultured CD4+ T cells was the Oncomine TCR Beta short-read assay. TCRdb used MiXCR to reprocess the PCR reads, holding one entry per CDR3 protein. The sample carries some 21,000 distinct CDR3 sequences, roughly 46% recorded once. Sample: CD4+ T cells from blood, cultured in vitro, taken about 7 months after SARS-CoV-2 vaccination. These receptors all stem from a human donor who had recovered from COVID-19.

This clonotype occurred a few times. The rearrangement links TRBV20-1 to TRBJ1-2, with 9 bases aligning to TRBD1. CDR3 length equals 15 residues. The germline V gene has CDR1 DFQATT and CDR2 SNEGSKA (reference sequence). Trimming took 1 base from V and 5 from J; bases not matched to a gene: 8. The CDR3 region has the DNA TGCAGTGCTAGAGCCGCGGACAGGGGATATTATGGCTACACCTTC. It yields the protein CSARAADRGYYGYTF.

This clonotype was seen a single time. V is TRBV10-3 and J is TRBJ2-7; 9 bases match TRBD2. There are 15 residues in the CDR3. In germline, CDR1 is ENHRY, CDR2 SYGVKD. Trimming at V came to 0 bases and at J to 4 bases, leaving 4 bases not matched to a gene. The CDR3 DNA reads as TGTGCCATCAGTGAGTCTGGCCTAGCGGGATACGAGCAGTACTTC. This translates into CAISESGLAGYEQYF.

This clonotype was picked up a small number of times. This chain links TRBV5-8 with TRBJ2-5, with D maybe TRBD1 (5 bases). The CDR3 is 14 residues long. V was clipped by 3 bases and J by 0 bases, with 9 bases between them. Germline V gives CDR1 SGHTS, CDR2 YDEGEE. CDR3 region: CASSWQGHQETQYF. The CDR3 DNA follows: TGTGCCAGCAGCTGGCAGGGCCACCAAGAGACCCAGTACTTC.

This clonotype appeared once. This rearrangement joins TRBV11-3 to TRBJ1-1; D gene ambiguous. V dropped 3 bases and J dropped 4 bases, with 9 bases sitting between them. The germline CDR1 and CDR2 sequences are SGHNT and YENEEA. CDR3 size: 13 residues. CDR3 nucleotides: TGTGCCAGCAGCTTCCTACCCAGCACTGAAGCTTTCTTT. The encoded protein is CASSFLPSTEAFF.

The rearrangement joins TRBV20-1 to TRBJ1-1, with 8 bases identical to TRBD1. The length of the CDR3 is 15 residues. V shed 3 bases and J 3 bases; nucleotides not matched to a gene: 9. Germline CDR1 reads DFQATT; CDR2 reads SNEGSKA (reference sequence). Here the CDR3 reads CSASSDRADDTEAFF. The DNA for the CDR3 is TGCAGTGCTAGTTCGGACAGGGCCGATGACACTGAAGCTTTCTTT.

This clonotype was observed a handful of times. This chain joins TRBV7-2 and TRBJ2-7; D call uncertain. The CDR3 has 14 residues. Germline V gene sequence: CDR1 SGHTA, CDR2 FQGNSA. The V end lost 5 bases, the J end lost 2 bases, and 13 bases lay between the germline ends. The CDR3 reads CASSIRTSTYEQYF. The CDR3 nucleotides are TGTGCCAGCAGCATTCGGACGTCTACCTACGAGCAGTACTTC.

The chain employs TRBV6-1 and TRBJ1-1, with 10 bases matching TRBD1. Germline V gene data show CDR1 as MNHNS and CDR2 as SASEGT. This CDR3 comprises 16 residues. Germline trimming cut 5 bases from V and 3 bases from J; bases unmatched to any gene: 9. CDR3 residues: CASSRTGGGGDTEAFF. CDR3 bases: TGTGCCAGCAGTCGGACAGGGGGAGGGGGGGACACTGAAGCTTTCTTT.

V is TRBV6-2 or TRBV6-3 and J is TRBJ2-3; perhaps TRBD2 as D (5 bases). The V end was cut by 7 bases, the J end by 3 bases, with 11 bases between. CDR1 and CDR2 (germline): MNHEY, SVGEGT. CDR3 length: 13 amino acids. CDR3 amino acids: CASKQSGTDTQYF. The CDR3 DNA reads TGTGCCAGCAAGCAGTCGGGAACAGATACGCAGTATTTT.

The chain couples TRBV12-3 or TRBV12-4 to TRBJ1-2; possible D gene TRBD1, 5 bases. The CDR3 is made up of 12 amino acids. The ends were cut back, 4 bases at V and 4 bases at J, with 7 bases in the middle. CDR3 bases: TGTGCCAGCAGTTCCCAGGGCTATGGCTACACCTTC. Its protein product is CASSSQGYGYTF.

This chain joins TRBV6-1 and TRBJ2-5; 8 bases are a match to TRBD2. The CDR3 loop spans 17 amino acids. The V gene end was trimmed by 5 bases and the J gene end by 1 base; junction bases not matched to a gene: 12. The germline V gene has CDR1 MNHNS and CDR2 SASEGT. The CDR3 DNA is TGTGCCAGCAGTACTGGGACTCGGGGGGGTTTCCAAGAGACCCAGTACTTC. As protein: CASSTGTRGGFQETQYF.

The chain is built from TRBV2 and TRBJ2-3; TRBD1 matches 8 bases. V shed 3 bases and J 4 bases; nucleotides not matched to a gene: 6. CDR1 is SNHLY and CDR2 is FYNNEI in the germline V gene. This CDR3 region has 15 residues. Here the CDR3 reads CASSDVSGGADTQYF. The CDR3 DNA follows: TGTGCCAGCAGTGATGTGTCAGGGGGCGCAGATACGCAGTATTTT. The full variable domain, completed using reference TRBV2 and TRBJ2-3, is EPEVTQTPSHQVTQMGQEVILRCVPISNHLYFYWYRQILGQKVEFLVSFYNNEISEKSEIFDDQFSVERPDGSNFTLKIRSTKLEDSAMYFCASSDVSGGADTQYFGPGTRLTVL.

The chain links TRBV20-1 to TRBJ2-1; 7 positions agree with TRBD1. The CDR3 consists of 14 residues. From germline, CDR1 is DFQATT and CDR2 SNEGSKA (reference sequence). Trimming at V came to 3 bases and at J to 4 bases, leaving 6 bases not matched to a gene. CDR3 nucleotide sequence: TGCAGTGCTAGTAGGGGGCCGATATACAATGAGCAGTTCTTC. Encoded protein: CSASRGPIYNEQFF.

This clonotype was counted only a few times. The V gene is TRBV7-9, the J gene TRBJ2-1, with D tentatively TRBD2 (6 bases). This CDR3 region has 14 residues. CDR1 is SEHNR, CDR2 FQNEAQ, per germline (reference sequence). With 2 bases removed from V and 13 bases from J, the gap between germline ends came to 18 bases. CDR3 amino acids: CASSLSMAGLNQFF. The CDR3 DNA reads as TGTGCCAGCAGCTTAAGCATGGCGGGATTGAACCAGTTCTTC.